This T cell receptor (beta chain) was found in a study of cytomegalovirus exposure and HLA in healthy donors. Study details: Drawn from HLA-typed donors, about 85 million unique TCRs were held in an early data release.

With 60 Vbeta and 13 Jbeta primers, the PCR was carried out. Profiling relied on immunoSEQ multiplex PCR, and the TCRdb table lists in-frame clones only, not all of them. The sample's table shows about 41,000 clones. The CDR3 is 14 residues long. With V trimmed by 5 bases and J by 5 bases, 6 bases remained unmatched. Germline V gene sequence: CDR1 SGDLS, CDR2 YYNGEE. Study conclusions and caveats: The classifier reportedly diagnosed cytomegalovirus status with high specificity and sensitivity.

These donors, healthy bone marrow donors, were studied. At collection, donors were nominally healthy, but unrecorded immune exposures were probable. On this clone: Its specificity is unknown.

The specimen was PBMCs. The clonotype was recovered from a man in his thirties or forties in good health and CMV-seronegative. V is TRBV9 and J is TRBJ2-1; 8 nucleotides line up with TRBD2. The CDR3 is CASRAGTRDNEQFF. The CDR3, as DNA: TGTGCCAGCAGGGCTGGGACTAGAGACAATGAGCAGTTCTTC.